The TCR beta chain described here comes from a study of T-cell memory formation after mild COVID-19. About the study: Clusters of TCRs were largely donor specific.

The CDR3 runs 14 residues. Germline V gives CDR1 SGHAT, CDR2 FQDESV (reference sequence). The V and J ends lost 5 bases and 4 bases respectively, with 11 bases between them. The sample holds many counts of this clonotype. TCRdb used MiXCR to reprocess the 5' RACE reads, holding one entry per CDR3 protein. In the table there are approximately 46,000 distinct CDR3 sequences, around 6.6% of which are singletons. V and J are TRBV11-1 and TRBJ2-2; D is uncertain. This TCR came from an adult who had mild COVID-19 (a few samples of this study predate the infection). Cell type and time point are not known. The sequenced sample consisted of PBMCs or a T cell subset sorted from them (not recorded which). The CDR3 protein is CASSLTASTGELFF. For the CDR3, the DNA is TGTGCCAGCAGCCTAACAGCAAGCACCGGGGAGCTGTTTTTT.